This TCR beta chain was captured by sequencing in a study of read filtering for tumor transcriptome and immune sequencing. The CDR3 is 14 residues long. In its sample, this clonotype was seen many times. This library used around 0.4 ug RNA and molecular barcoded adaptors spanning alpha/delta and beta/gamma chains. TCRdb re-called the reads with MiXCR, one entry per CDR3 protein. Of about 63,000 distinct CDR3 sequences listed, 11% to 15% are singletons. Bone marrow was sampled from every patient at the time of active disease. The chain combines TRBV21-1 with TRBJ2-1; the table's D call of TRBD2 was not tested on the DNA. TRBV21-1 is a documented pseudogene. The TCR was taken from a donor older than 35 with multiple myeloma. The sequenced sample consisted of a population of CD138-negative cells sorted from bone marrow. CDR3 amino acids: CAREGTFFYNEQFF. CDR3 DNA sequence: TGTGCCAGGGAGGGGACCTTCTTCTACAATGAGCAGTTCTTC.